A single T cell receptor beta chain is shown here with its context. Its antigen is still unknown. This entry comes from a study of regulatory and conventional T cells in RAG deficiency. V was pared by 6 bases and J by 4 bases, with 18 bases of the junction left unmatched. The CDR3 extends over 18 amino acids. Germline V CDR1 and CDR2: LNHDA, SQIVND (reference sequence). Findings and caveats of the study: Patient subsets had shorter CDR3s; Omenn Treg-Tconv overlap exceeded 75%. RAG-deficient patients showed markedly lower Shannon entropy and higher Simpson indices than control T-cell subsets.

Generated by immunoSEQ multiplex PCR, the TCRdb table keeps only in-frame clones and is missing some. The sample records tens of thousands of clones, around 90% being singletons. The data were also submitted as part of a second study, on regulatory T cells. As that study records: The PCR used 52 TRBV and 13 TRBJ primers. Regulatory T cells showed the strongest V-J pair restriction and V/J gene skewing among patient repertoires.

The chain recombines TRBV19 with TRBJ1-3; 7 nucleotides match TRBD1. The clonotype was recovered from a human donor in good health. Sequencing input: CD8+ T cells sorted from blood. The CDR3 region is CASRGDSPGTTSGNTIYF. CDR3 DNA: TGTGCCAGTAGGGGGGACAGCCCTGGTACCACCTCGGGAAACACCATATATTTT.